Detailed here is one T cell receptor (beta chain). This sample was included in a study of cytomegalovirus exposure and HLA in healthy donors. The PCR used 60 Vbeta and 13 Jbeta primers. Sequencing was performed with immunoSEQ multiplex PCR; in TCRdb, only in-frame clones are kept and a portion is missing. The data show roughly 100,000 clones, roughly 76% seen once. The junction had 11 bases not matched to a gene; V was cut back by 6 bases and J by 2 bases. The CDR3 covers 15 residues. Germline V gene lookup returns CDR1 SGHRS and CDR2 YFSETQ. The rearrangement links TRBV5-1 to TRBJ2-7; the match to TRBD1 covers 7 bases. Sequencing was performed on PBMCs. The clonotype originates from a woman in her fifties or sixties in good health and CMV-seropositive. The CDR3 sequence: CASKRQGGTAYEQYF. The CDR3 region has the DNA TGCGCCAGCAAAAGACAGGGTGGAACGGCCTACGAGCAGTACTTC.